This entry lists 5 T cell receptor beta chains sequenced from one sample in a study of blood T cell repertoires in COVID-19. The method was immunoSEQ multiplex PCR; TCRdb's version includes in-frame clones alone and lacks a portion of them. The sample yields 150,000 to 200,000 clones, around 86% seen once. The sample was peripheral blood. These TCRs come from an older man with acute or convalescent COVID-19.

The rearrangement uses TRBV9 and TRBJ1-5, with no clear D. This CDR3 comprises 14 residues. Germline CDR1 is SGDLS and CDR2 is YYNGEE. The V gene lost 4 bases and the J gene lost 5 bases, with 13 bases spanning the gap. The CDR3 DNA sequence: TGTGCCAGCAGCCCGGATTACGAGGATCAGCCCCAGCATTTT. Protein product: CASSPDYEDQPQHF.

This clone came up once. The rearrangement uses TRBV27 and TRBJ2-3; the match to TRBD1 covers 8 bases. In germline, CDR1 is MNHEY, CDR2 SMNVEV (reference sequence). The length of the CDR3 is 15 residues. V was clipped by 7 bases and J by 2 bases; unmatched bases: 8. The CDR3 nucleotides are TGTGCCAGCACCCCCGGGACAGGATACACAGATACGCAGTATTTT. Its translation: CASTPGTGYTDTQYF.

V is TRBV5-6 and J is TRBJ1-2; 10 bases are shared with TRBD1. In germline, CDR1 is SGHDT, CDR2 YYEEEE. J was trimmed by 7 bases and V by 6 bases; bases with no gene match: 9. The CDR3 length is 14 residues. The CDR3: CASNPDRGQSGYTF. The CDR3 bases are TGTGCCAGCAACCCAGACAGGGGGCAGAGTGGCTACACCTTC.

The chain joins TRBV6-6 to TRBJ2-5, with D perhaps matching TRBD2 (8 bases). The CDR3 has 18 residues. Germline assignment: CDR1 MNHNY and CDR2 SVGAGI (reference sequence). V lost 8 bases to trimming and J lost 5 bases, with 30 bases between them. As DNA, the CDR3 is TGTGCCAGCCGTCACGGGGGGGTCGAGGGGGCAGGATGGGAGACCCAGTACTTC. Translating it yields CASRHGGVEGAGWETQYF.

The rearrangement links TRBV19 to TRBJ1-2; no clear D gene. The length of the CDR3 is 16 residues. The V end lost 1 base, the J end lost 1 base, and 13 bases lay between the germline ends. Germline CDR1 is LNHDA and CDR2 is SQIVND (reference sequence). The CDR3 nucleotides are TGTGCCAGTAGTATAGGTAGAGGGCTCGGTAACTATGGCTACACCTTC. This encodes CASSIGRGLGNYGYTF.